The 12 T cell receptor beta chains presented below share a single source sample, sequenced in a study of T cell responses to AZD1222 COVID-19 vaccine. This table comes from immunoSEQ multiplex PCR, and its TCRdb copy is limited to in-frame clones, with some not included. The sample shows about 82,000 clones, about nine tenths of them seen only once. This sample comprised peripheral blood, obtained 28 days after the second AZD1222 dose. The receptors shown here come from an adult who received the AZD1222 COVID-19 vaccine.

The rearrangement uses TRBV4-1 and TRBJ1-5, with D uncertain. This CDR3 has 16 amino acids. CDR1 is MGHRA, CDR2 YSYEKL, per germline. The V gene lost 0 bases and the J gene lost 6 bases, with 15 bases spanning the gap. The CDR3 reads CASSQDSGLEGQPQHF. The CDR3 DNA reads TGCGCCAGCAGCCAAGATTCCGGCCTGGAGGGTCAGCCCCAGCATTTT.

The gene calls are TRBV19 and TRBJ1-5; 7 bases agree with TRBD1. The CDR3 runs 15 residues. The V segment lost 5 bases and the J segment 3 bases; nucleotides outside the gene matches: 7. The germline V gene encodes CDR1 LNHDA and CDR2 SQIVND (reference sequence). As DNA, the CDR3 is TGTGCCAGTAGTCTCCGACAGGGAATCAATCAGCCCCAGCATTTT. Its protein product is CASSLRQGINQPQHF.

This clone showed up just once. The chain carries TRBV30 and TRBJ2-2, with a possible D match to TRBD1 (6 bases). This CDR3 has 13 amino acids. V was pared by 3 bases and J by 6 bases, with 11 bases between. Germline V CDR1 and CDR2: GTSNPN, SVGIG (reference sequence). CDR3 in amino acids: CAWRAGVAGELFF. The CDR3 nucleotides are TGTGCCTGGAGGGCAGGGGTAGCCGGGGAGCTGTTTTTT.

The chain recombines TRBV4-2 with TRBJ1-1; D not resolved. Trimming left V 0 bases short and J 7 bases short, with 12 bases between. Germline V gene lookup returns CDR1 LGHNA and CDR2 YNFKEQ. The CDR3 covers 14 residues. DNA of the CDR3: TGTGCCAGCAGCCAAGATTTGGTTGGATATGAAGCTTTCTTT. Translating it yields CASSQDLVGYEAFF.

The gene calls are TRBV28 and TRBJ1-4; TRBD1 matches 10 bases. Looked up from germline, CDR1 is MDHEN and CDR2 is SYDVKM. The CDR3 is 14 residues long. V was clipped by 6 bases and J by 8 bases; unmatched bases: 6. As DNA, the CDR3 is TGTGCCAGCAGGGGGACAGGGGACGGGGAAAAACTGTTTTTT. As protein: CASRGTGDGEKLFF.

The gene calls are TRBV30 and TRBJ2-1; D uncertain. The CDR3 consists of 13 residues. The germline V and J ends were trimmed by 0 bases and 8 bases, with 11 bases remaining between them. CDR1 is GTSNPN and CDR2 is SVGIG in the germline V gene (reference sequence). CDR3 bases: TGTGCCTGGAGTGTGTTTCGTGGGGATGAGCAGTTCTTC. Its protein product is CAWSVFRGDEQFF.

V and J are TRBV13 and TRBJ2-4; possible D gene TRBD1, 7 bases. V lost 7 bases and J 6 bases, leaving 16 bases between the germline ends. The germline V gene encodes CDR1 PRHDT and CDR2 FYEKMQ (reference sequence). This CDR3 contains 14 residues. The CDR3 sequence: CASTLRQGGNIQYF. Here the CDR3 DNA reads TGTGCCAGCACCCTCAGACAGGGAGGAAACATTCAGTACTTC.

The gene calls are TRBV6-5 and TRBJ1-5; 9 bases match TRBD1. Germline V gene sequence: CDR1 MNHEY, CDR2 SVGAGI. The CDR3 loop spans 15 amino acids. With V trimmed by 5 bases and J by 5 bases, 7 bases remained unmatched. This chain's CDR3 is CASSQDRGRDQPQHF. The CDR3 DNA is TGTGCCAGCAGTCAGGACAGGGGACGAGATCAGCCCCAGCATTTT.

The chain links TRBV10-3 to TRBJ1-4, with D possibly matching TRBD1 (5 bases). CDR3 length: 11 amino acids. CDR1 ENHRY and CDR2 SYGVKD come from the germline V gene. Trimming stripped 6 bases from V and 12 bases from J, with 11 bases between. Here the CDR3 DNA reads TGTGCCATCAGGGACACGGAGCAACTGTTTTTT. Amino acids: CAIRDTEQLFF.

Here the CDR3 reads CASSLVGGHGYTF. CDR3 DNA: TGTGCCAGCAGCTTAGTAGGGGGCCATGGCTACACCTTC. The V and J genes are TRBV7-9 and TRBJ1-2; TRBD1 agrees at 7 bases. V shed 1 base and J 6 bases; nucleotides not matched to a gene: 2. Germline V gene sequence: CDR1 SEHNR, CDR2 FQNEAQ (reference sequence). The CDR3 spans 13 residues.

This clone turned up a few times. J is TRBJ1-3 and V is TRBV6-5; D uncertain. Germline V gene lookup returns CDR1 MNHEY and CDR2 SVGAGI. The CDR3 has 15 residues. V shed 7 bases and J shed 0 bases, with 13 bases lying between them. CDR3: CASIITESSGNTIYF. The CDR3, as DNA: TGTGCCAGCATCATTACTGAGAGCTCTGGAAACACCATATATTTT.

The chain is built from TRBV27 and TRBJ2-7; unclear D gene. This CDR3 comprises 14 residues. From germline, CDR1 is MNHEY and CDR2 SMNVEV (reference sequence). Trimming pared 3 bases from V and 0 bases from J, leaving 9 bases between. The CDR3, as DNA: TGTGCCAGCAGTTTTAGTGGGTCCTCCTACGAGCAGTACTTC. Translating it yields CASSFSGSSYEQYF.